This TCR beta chain was retrieved from a study of STAT5B mutations in CD4+ large granular lymphocyte leukemia. Findings and limits, study-wide: Patient CD4-sorted repertoires stayed more clonal than healthy ones after leukemic-clone removal.

Turning to this clone: As yet, its antigen is unknown.

This CDR3 is built from 13 residues. V lost 4 bases to trimming and J lost 8 bases; unmatched junction nucleotides: 5. Per the germline V gene, CDR1 is SQVTM and CDR2 is ANQGSEA. This table comes from immunoSEQ multiplex PCR, and its TCRdb copy is limited to in-frame clones, with some not included. The table records roughly 34,000 clones, 76% of them present only once. Controls came from buffy coats of healthy blood donors. This chain connects TRBV29-1 to TRBJ1-4, with TRBD1 matching over 9 bases. Sequencing input: CD4+ T cells from blood buffy coats. This TCR was sampled from a human donor in good health. Here the CDR3 DNA reads TGCAGCGTTGGGGGGACAGGGTTGGAAAAACTGTTTTTT. It is translated as CSVGGTGLEKLFF. The entire variable domain, with the rest obtained from reference TRBV29-1 and TRBJ1-4, is as follows: SAVISQKPSRDICQRGTSLTIQCQVDSQVTMMFWYRQQPGQSLTLIATANQGSEATYESGFVIDKFPISRPNLTFSTLTVSNMSPEDSSIYLCSVGGTGLEKLFFGSGTQLSVL.